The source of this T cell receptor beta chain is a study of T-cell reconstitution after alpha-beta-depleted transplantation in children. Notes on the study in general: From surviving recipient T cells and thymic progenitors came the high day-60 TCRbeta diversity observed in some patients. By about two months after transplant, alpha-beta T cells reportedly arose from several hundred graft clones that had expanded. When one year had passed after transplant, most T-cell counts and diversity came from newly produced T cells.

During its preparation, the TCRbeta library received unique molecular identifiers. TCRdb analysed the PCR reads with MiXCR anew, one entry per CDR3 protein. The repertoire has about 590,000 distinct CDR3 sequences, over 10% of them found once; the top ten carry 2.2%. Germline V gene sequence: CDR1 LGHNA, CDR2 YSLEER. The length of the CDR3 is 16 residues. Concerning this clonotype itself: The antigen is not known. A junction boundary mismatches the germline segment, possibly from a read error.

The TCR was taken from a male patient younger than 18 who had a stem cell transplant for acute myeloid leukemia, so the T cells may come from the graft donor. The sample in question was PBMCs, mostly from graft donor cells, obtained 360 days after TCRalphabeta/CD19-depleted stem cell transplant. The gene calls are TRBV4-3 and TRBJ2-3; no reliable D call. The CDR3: CASSQDQERTTDTEYF. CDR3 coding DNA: TGCGCCAGCAGCCAAGATCAAGAGAGGACCACAGATACGGAGTATTTT.